These 16 T cell receptor beta chains were all obtained from the same sample, sequenced in a study of Ad26.COV2.S vaccination and SARS-CoV-2 variants. As for treatment: around 19 received Ad26.COV2.S at low or high dose, single or two shots; five or six received placebo; per-sample allocation not given. Collection of samples fell on day 63 after the first vaccine or placebo injection. Data came from immunoSEQ multiplex PCR; TCRdb stores just in-frame clones and leaves some out. The sample includes fewer than 400,000 clones, under 90% of them seen just once. The specimen comprised peripheral blood, sampled in a trial of Ad26.COV2.S vaccine versus placebo. These receptors all come from a person between 18 and 65 years old who received the Ad26.COV2.S COVID-19 vaccine or a placebo.

This sequence joins TRBV7-2 and TRBJ2-3; D is ambiguous. Germline values: CDR1 SGHTA, CDR2 FQGNSA. V lost 4 bases and J lost 7, with 6 bases in between. This CDR3 spans 11 amino acids. DNA of the CDR3: TGTGCCAGCAGCTCACTTAATACGCAGTATTTT. This encodes CASSSLNTQYF.

Here the CDR3 DNA reads TGTGCCAGCAGTCCCTTAGCGGGAGGGAGCACAGATACGCAGTATTTT. This translates into CASSPLAGGSTDTQYF. This sequence joins TRBV6-2 or TRBV6-3 and TRBJ2-3, with 11 bases that match TRBD2. V lost 5 bases and J lost 0; bases outside the gene matches: 4. Germline CDR1 MNHEY, CDR2 SVGEGT. The CDR3 is 16 residues long.

The gene calls are TRBV7-2 and TRBJ2-5; 11 bases are a match to TRBD2. Trimming took 5 bases from V and 5 from J; bases not matched to a gene: 10. The CDR3 has 16 residues. Germline CDR1 and CDR2: SGHTA and FQGNSA. CDR3 bases: TGTGCCAGCAGCGCAAATAGCGGGGGGGCCTCGGAGACCCAGTACTTC. Translation: CASSANSGGASETQYF.

The chain couples TRBV7-2 to TRBJ2-1, with 11 positions matching TRBD2. V shed 3 bases and J 7 bases; nucleotides not matched to a gene: 5. Germline V gene sequence: CDR1 SGHTA, CDR2 FQGNSA. The CDR3 has 15 amino acids. The DNA for the CDR3 is TGTGCCAGCAGCTTCTTAGCGGGGGGGCAGAATGAGCAGTTCTTC. Its protein is CASSFLAGGQNEQFF.

V usage is TRBV12-5 and J usage is TRBJ1-5; D not resolved. Deletions cut 1 base from V and 0 bases from J, with 13 bases between. Germline V gene data show CDR1 as LGHNT and CDR2 as FRNRAP. The CDR3 is made up of 17 amino acids. This CDR3 is CASGLDPQPYSNQPQHF. In DNA form, the CDR3 reads TGTGCTAGTGGTTTGGACCCCCAACCCTATAGCAATCAGCCCCAGCATTTT.

This chain uses TRBV27 with TRBJ2-2, with TRBD2 as a possible D gene (5 bases). This CDR3 has 12 amino acids. Trimming removed 6 bases at V and 3 bases at J, with 5 bases between. Germline V CDR1 and CDR2: MNHEY, SMNVEV (reference sequence). The CDR3 is CASRRDTGELFF. In DNA form, the CDR3 reads TGTGCCAGCAGGCGGGACACCGGGGAGCTGTTTTTT.

This clone has more than one count but fewer than ten. The chain couples TRBV7-9 to TRBJ2-7; D is unclear. CDR1 and CDR2 (germline): SEHNR, FQNEAQ (reference sequence). The CDR3 extends over 14 amino acids. V was cut by 4 bases and J by 1 base, with 11 bases left in between. CDR3 bases: TGTGCCAGCAGCTCGTGGACGGATTCCTACGAGCAGTACTTC. It specifies CASSSWTDSYEQYF.

This clone showed up just a few times. The V and J genes are TRBV7-8 and TRBJ1-5, with D possibly being TRBD1 (5 bases). The CDR3 extends over 16 amino acids. Per the germline V gene, CDR1 is SGHVS and CDR2 is FQNEAQ. The ends were cut back, 0 bases at V and 0 bases at J, with 9 bases in the middle. The CDR3 bases are TGTGCCAGCAGCTTAGCGTCAGGGTATAGCAATCAGCCCCAGCATTTT. This sequence encodes CASSLASGYSNQPQHF.

In DNA form, the CDR3 reads TGTGCCAGACAGGGAGAACACGAGCAGTACGTC. It translates to CARQGEHEQYV. The chain links TRBV9 to TRBJ2-7; tentatively, D is TRBD1 (6 bases). Germline CDR1 is SGDLS and CDR2 is YYNGEE. The V end was cut by 8 bases, the J end by 5 bases, with 11 bases between. CDR3 length: 11 residues.

The chain uses TRBV5-5 and TRBJ2-1, with TRBD1 identical over 12 bases. With V trimmed by 7 bases and J by 4 bases, 9 bases remained unmatched. This CDR3 is built from 16 residues. Germline CDR1 SGHKS, CDR2 YYEKEE (reference sequence). This CDR3 is CASHTPGQGAYNEQFF. CDR3 bases: TGTGCCAGCCACACTCCGGGACAGGGGGCTTACAATGAGCAGTTCTTC.

The chain joins TRBV2 to TRBJ2-5; D ambiguous. The CDR3 loop spans 14 amino acids. The V end was cut by 5 bases, the J end by 1 base, with 11 bases between. Germline CDR1 and CDR2: SNHLY and FYNNEI. The CDR3 protein is CASSPYNRQETQYF. CDR3 in DNA: TGTGCCAGCAGTCCGTACAACCGCCAAGAGACCCAGTACTTC.

The V and J genes are TRBV9 and TRBJ2-1; 11 bases line up with TRBD2. The CDR3 totals 17 residues. CDR1 SGDLS and CDR2 YYNGEE come from the germline V gene. The ends lost 0 bases at V and 3 bases at J; junction bases unmatched: 5. CDR3: CASSVGLAGSFYNEQFF. Here the CDR3 DNA reads TGTGCCAGCAGCGTAGGACTAGCGGGGAGCTTCTACAATGAGCAGTTCTTC.

The chain employs TRBV12-3 or TRBV12-4 and TRBJ1-5, with D maybe TRBD1 (5 bases). The CDR3 is made up of 13 amino acids. With 5 bases removed from V and 7 bases from J, the gap between germline ends came to 12 bases. CDR3 residues: CASSPRVQQPQHF. The CDR3 DNA sequence: TGTGCCAGCAGTCCCAGGGTACAGCAGCCCCAGCATTTT.

The V call is TRBV2, the J call TRBJ2-3; D possibly uses TRBD1 or TRBD2 (5 bases each). Trimming took 7 bases from V and 0 from J, leaving 14 bases between them. Germline V gene lookup returns CDR1 SNHLY and CDR2 FYNNEI. The CDR3 consists of 15 residues. CDR3 nucleotides: TGTGCCAGCAACCTTGGGACGCTGAGCACAGATACGCAGTATTTT. Translating it yields CASNLGTLSTDTQYF.

V usage is TRBV21-1 and J usage is TRBJ1-5; the table's D call, TRBD1, was not checked against the DNA. TRBV21-1 is tagged as a pseudogene. The CDR3 has 18 amino acids. In DNA, the CDR3 is TGTGCCAGCAGCGCCAAGCGGAGGGGACAGGCTGCCTCCCAGCCCCAGCATTTT. Translated: CASSAKRRGQAASQPQHF.

The chain is built from TRBV5-1 and TRBJ1-4; D is perhaps TRBD1 (6 bases). The CDR3 runs to 19 residues. The germline V gene encodes CDR1 SGHRS and CDR2 YFSETQ. V was cut by 4 bases and J by 7 bases, with 29 bases left in between. CDR3 region: CASSTFPTGGLAWGEKLFF. CDR3 nucleotide sequence: TGCGCCAGCAGCACTTTCCCGACAGGTGGTCTGGCCTGGGGTGAAAAACTGTTTTTT.